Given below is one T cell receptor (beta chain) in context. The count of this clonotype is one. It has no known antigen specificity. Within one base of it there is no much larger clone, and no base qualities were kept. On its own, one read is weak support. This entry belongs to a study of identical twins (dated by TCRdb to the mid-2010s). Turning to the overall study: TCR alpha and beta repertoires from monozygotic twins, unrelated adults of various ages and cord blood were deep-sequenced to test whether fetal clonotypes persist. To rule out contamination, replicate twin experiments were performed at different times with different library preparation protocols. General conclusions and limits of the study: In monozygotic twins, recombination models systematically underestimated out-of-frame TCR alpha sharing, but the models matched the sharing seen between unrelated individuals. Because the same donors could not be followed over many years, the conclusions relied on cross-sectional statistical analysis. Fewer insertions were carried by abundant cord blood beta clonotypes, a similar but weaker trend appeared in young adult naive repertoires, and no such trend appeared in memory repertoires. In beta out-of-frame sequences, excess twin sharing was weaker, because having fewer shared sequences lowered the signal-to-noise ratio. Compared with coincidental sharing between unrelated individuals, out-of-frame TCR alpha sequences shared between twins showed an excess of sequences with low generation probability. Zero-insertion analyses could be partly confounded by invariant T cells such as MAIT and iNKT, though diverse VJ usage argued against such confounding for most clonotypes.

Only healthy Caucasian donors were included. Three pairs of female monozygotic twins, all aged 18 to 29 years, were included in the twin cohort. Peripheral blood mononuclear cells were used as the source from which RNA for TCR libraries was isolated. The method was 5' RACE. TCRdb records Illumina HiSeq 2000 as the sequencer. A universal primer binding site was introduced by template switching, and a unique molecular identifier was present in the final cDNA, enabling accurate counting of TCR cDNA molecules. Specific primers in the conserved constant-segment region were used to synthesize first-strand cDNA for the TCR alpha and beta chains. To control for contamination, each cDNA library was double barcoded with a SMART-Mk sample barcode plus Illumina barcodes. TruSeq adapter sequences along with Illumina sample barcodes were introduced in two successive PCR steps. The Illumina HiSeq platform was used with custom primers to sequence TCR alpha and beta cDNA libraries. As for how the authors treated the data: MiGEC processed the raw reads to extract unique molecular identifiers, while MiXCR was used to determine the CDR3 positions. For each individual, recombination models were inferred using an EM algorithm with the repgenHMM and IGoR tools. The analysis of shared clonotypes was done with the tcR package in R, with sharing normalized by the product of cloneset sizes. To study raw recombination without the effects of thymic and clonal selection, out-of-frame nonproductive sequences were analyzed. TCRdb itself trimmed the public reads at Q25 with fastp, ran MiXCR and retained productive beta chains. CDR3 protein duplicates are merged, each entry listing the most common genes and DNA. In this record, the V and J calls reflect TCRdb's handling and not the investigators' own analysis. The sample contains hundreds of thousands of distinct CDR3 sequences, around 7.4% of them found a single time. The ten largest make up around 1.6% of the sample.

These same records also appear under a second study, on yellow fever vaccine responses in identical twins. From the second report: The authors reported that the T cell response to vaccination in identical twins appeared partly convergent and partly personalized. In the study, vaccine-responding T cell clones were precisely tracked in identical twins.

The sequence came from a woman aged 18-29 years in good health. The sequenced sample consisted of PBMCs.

The CDR3 amino acid sequence is: CASSLRTGDNYGYTF. The sequence in DNA is TGTGCCTCCTCCCTGCGGACAGGCGATAACTATGGCTACACCTTC. This chain joins TRBV3-1 to TRBJ1-2, and 7 junction bases match TRBD1. The CDR3 has 15 amino acids, counting the end cysteine and phenylalanine. Left in the record is the CDR3 DNA by itself, 45 bases read in frame from the first base. For this chain, trimming is 11 bases at the V end and 1 base at the J end, and the number of junction bases without a gene match is 13. For CDR1 and CDR2, the germline V gene (reference sequence) lists LGHDT and YNNKEL.